This T cell receptor (beta chain) was documented in a study of T cell repertoires in cytomegalovirus infection. TCRdb used MiXCR to reprocess the reads, holding one entry per CDR3 protein. This sample yields more than 90,000 distinct CDR3 sequences, of which 10% are seen a single time; around 29% belongs to the top ten. In its sample, this clonotype was seen many times. Its specificity is not known. Sequenced material: PBMCs, sequenced either directly or after in vitro stimulation (not recorded which). The source of this sequence is a human donor in good health (CMV status not recorded). Some clones in this sample may be carry-over from other donors' samples.

CDR3 in DNA: TGTGCCAGCAGCTTGTCCGGGGAATGGGGACAAGATACGCAGTATTTT. Amino acid sequence: CASSLSGEWGQDTQYF. The V gene is TRBV7-9, the J gene TRBJ2-3, with D perhaps matching TRBD1 (6 bases). With 3 bases removed from V and 5 bases from J, the gap between germline ends came to 18 bases. Germline CDR1 SEHNR, CDR2 FQNEAQ (reference sequence). The CDR3 is 16 amino acids.